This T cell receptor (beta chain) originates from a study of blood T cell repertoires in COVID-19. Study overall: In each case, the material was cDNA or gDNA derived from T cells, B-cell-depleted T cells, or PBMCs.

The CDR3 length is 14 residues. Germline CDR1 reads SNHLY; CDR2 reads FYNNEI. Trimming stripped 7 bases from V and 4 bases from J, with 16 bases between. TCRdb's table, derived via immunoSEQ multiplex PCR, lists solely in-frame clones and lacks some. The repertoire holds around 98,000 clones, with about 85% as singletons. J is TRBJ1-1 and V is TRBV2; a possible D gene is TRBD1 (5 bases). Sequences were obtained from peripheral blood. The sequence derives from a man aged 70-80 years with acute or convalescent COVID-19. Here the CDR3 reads CASNYAGEGTEAFF. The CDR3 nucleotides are TGTGCCAGCAATTATGCGGGGGAAGGCACTGAAGCTTTCTTT.